What follows are 9 T cell receptor beta chains derived from one specimen sequenced in a study of T cell clonotyping in hematopoietic cell transplantation. TCRdb keeps only in-frame clones here, not all; method: immunoSEQ multiplex PCR. The data contain tens of thousands of clones, 90% to 96% of them seen just once; the ten biggest clones take up roughly 1.7%. Time point reported: recipient sample about 28 days before transplant, after cytoreduction. Specimen: peripheral blood mononuclear cells, collected before stem cell transplant. Every receptor here comes from a woman in her forties or fifties with acute myeloid leukemia. Some clones in this sample may be carry-over from other donors' samples.

The chain uses TRBV23-1 and TRBJ2-7; possibly TRBD1 for D (6 bases). TRBV23-1 is known as an ORF, though its function is uncertain. V gave up 0 bases and J gave up 7 bases, with 19 bases separating them. This CDR3 is 16 amino acids long. The CDR3 reads CASSQSGSRGRGEQYF. CDR3 sequence (DNA): TGCGCCAGCAGTCAATCGGGAAGCAGGGGAAGGGGAGAGCAGTACTTC.

The chain combines TRBV5-7 with TRBJ1-6; D is unresolved. Being an ORF, TRBV5-7 has a function that is uncertain. V lost 6 bases to trimming and J lost 12 bases, with 16 bases between them. The CDR3 runs 13 residues. The CDR3 spells CASNPRTEEPLHF. Here the CDR3 DNA reads TGTGCCAGCAACCCTCGGACGGAGGAACCCCTCCACTTT.

The chain employs TRBV5-7 and TRBJ1-4, with TRBD1 matching 7 bases. TRBV5-7 is noted as an ORF with a role that remains uncertain. The trim removed 5 bases at V and 4 bases at J, leaving 8 bases unmatched. This CDR3 is built from 15 residues. CDR3 DNA sequence: TGTGCCAGCAGGAAACCGGGACAGATTAATGAAAAACTGTTTTTT. This gives the protein CASRKPGQINEKLFF.

The V gene is TRBV28, the J gene TRBJ2-3; D is undetermined. Trimming left V 5 bases short and J 5 bases short, with 5 bases between. Per the germline V gene, CDR1 is MDHEN and CDR2 is SYDVKM. CDR3 length: 11 amino acids. This CDR3 is CASSEQDTQYF. For the CDR3, the DNA is TGTGCCAGCAGTGAGCAAGATACGCAGTATTTT.

The rearrangement uses TRBV29-1 and TRBJ1-2, with TRBD1 identical over 10 bases. V lost 3 bases and J lost 8; bases outside the gene matches: 6. The CDR3 extends over 13 amino acids. CDR1 SQVTM and CDR2 ANQGSEA come from the germline V gene. CDR3 DNA: TGCAGCGTTGAGGGACAGGGGCCCTCCGGCTACACCTTC. Encoded protein: CSVEGQGPSGYTF.

This clone has only a few counts. The chain carries TRBV30 and TRBJ1-5; TRBD1 might be the D (6 bases). Germline values: CDR1 GTSNPN, CDR2 SVGIG (reference sequence). CDR3 length: 14 residues. Trimming shortened V by 4 bases and J by 6 bases, and 16 bases separated the two germline ends. CDR3 nucleotide sequence: TGTGCCTGGACGTCAACCAGGGGTACTCAGCCCCAGCATTTT. As protein: CAWTSTRGTQPQHF. The variable domain in full, with the rest retrieved from reference TRBV30 and TRBJ1-5, is SQTIHQWPATLVQPVGSPLSLECTVEGTSNPNLYWYRQAAGRGLQLLFYSVGIGQISSEVPQNLSASRPQDRQFILSSKKLLLSDSGFYLCAWTSTRGTQPQHFGDGTRLSIL.

The genes are TRBV28 and TRBJ2-5, with unresolved D. This CDR3 contains 11 residues. CDR1 is MDHEN and CDR2 is SYDVKM in the germline V gene. The CDR3 loop is CGSSTQETQYF. DNA for the CDR3: TGTGGGTCAAGTACCCAAGAGACCCAGTACTTC.

The CDR3 reads CASSGWMGRGSPLHF. The CDR3, as DNA: TGTGCCAGCAGCGGGTGGATGGGCAGGGGTTCACCCCTCCACTTT. The rearrangement uses TRBV5-6 and TRBJ1-6, with D possibly matching TRBD1 (6 bases). The CDR3 loop spans 15 amino acids. V gave up 4 bases and J gave up 9 bases, with 17 bases separating them. Germline assignment: CDR1 SGHDT and CDR2 YYEEEE.

The rearrangement joins TRBV6-1 to TRBJ2-3; 8 positions match TRBD2. V lost 7 bases, J lost 2 bases, and 8 bases stayed unmatched. Germline V gene lookup returns CDR1 MNHNS and CDR2 SASEGT. CDR3 length equals 15 residues. The CDR3 loop reads CASIARGVITDTQYF. The CDR3 nucleotides read TGTGCCAGCATTGCGCGGGGGGTGATCACAGATACGCAGTATTTT.